This entry is about one TCR beta chain. Antigen unknown. Data came from immunoSEQ multiplex PCR; TCRdb stores just in-frame clones and leaves some out. The repertoire has 75,000 to 100,000 clones, around nine tenths of them found once; the top ten carry approximately 12%. Germline assignment: CDR1 MGHRA and CDR2 YSYEKL. The CDR3 covers 14 residues. V lost 5 bases, J lost 5 bases, and 3 bases stayed unmatched. This specimen comes from a study of T cell responses to AZD1222 COVID-19 vaccine. About the research overall: Some second doses came at about 4 weeks and others at about 12 weeks; these were pooled. Study-level points and caveats: Repertoire samples came only from after the peak T cell response. Spike-wide vaccine-associated CD4 TCRs dominated at 160-218 and 743-854. In a largely white British group with more females than males, clonal diversity was possibly underestimated.

The chain carries TRBV4-1 and TRBJ2-3; TRBD1 matches 11 bases. The sequence came from an adult in good health. Sequencing used peripheral blood, obtained on day 0 of AZD1222 vaccination. The chain's CDR3 is CASSLGQGVDTQYF. DNA of the CDR3: TGCGCCAGCAGCTTGGGACAGGGGGTAGATACGCAGTATTTT.